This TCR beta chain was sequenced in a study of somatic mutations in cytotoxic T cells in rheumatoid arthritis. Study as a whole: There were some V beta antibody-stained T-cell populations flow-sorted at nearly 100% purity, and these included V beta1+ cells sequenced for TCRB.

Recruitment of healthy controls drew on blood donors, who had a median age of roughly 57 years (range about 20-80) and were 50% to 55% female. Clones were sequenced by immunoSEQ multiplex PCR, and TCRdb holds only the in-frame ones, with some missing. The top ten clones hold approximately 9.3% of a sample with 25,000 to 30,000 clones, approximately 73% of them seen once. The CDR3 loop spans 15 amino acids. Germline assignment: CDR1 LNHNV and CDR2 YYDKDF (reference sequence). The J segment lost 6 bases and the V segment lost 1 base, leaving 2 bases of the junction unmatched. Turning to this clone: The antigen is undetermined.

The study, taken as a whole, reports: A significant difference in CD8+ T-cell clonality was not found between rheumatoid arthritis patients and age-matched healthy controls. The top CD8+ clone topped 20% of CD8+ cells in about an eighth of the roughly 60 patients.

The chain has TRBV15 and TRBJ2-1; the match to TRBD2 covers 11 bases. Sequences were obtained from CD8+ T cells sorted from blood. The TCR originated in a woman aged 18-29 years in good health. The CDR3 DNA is TGTGCCACCAGCAGAGGACTAGCGGGACCCAATGAGCAGTTCTTC. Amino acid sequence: CATSRGLAGPNEQFF.